The 8 T cell receptor beta chains in this list originate from one sample, sequenced in a study of radiotherapy plus CTLA-4 blockade in lung cancer. Assay used: immunoSEQ multiplex PCR; TCRdb lists only in-frame clones, some missing. The sample yields over 100,000 clones, just under 90% seen once. The starting material was peripheral blood, obtained from a patient treated with radiotherapy plus ipilimumab. These receptors were obtained from a human donor with non-small cell lung cancer that progressed on radiotherapy plus ipilimumab.

The chain combines TRBV7-3 with TRBJ2-3; 10 bases agree with TRBD2. Germline CDR1 and CDR2: SGHTA and FQGTGA. Trimming removed 2 bases from V and 5 bases from J; junction bases left unmatched: 7. The CDR3 sequence is 16 residues long. CDR3 region: CASSLGLAGVVDTQYF. CDR3 nucleotides: TGTGCCAGCAGCTTAGGGCTAGCGGGAGTGGTAGATACGCAGTATTTT.

The chain links TRBV6-6 to TRBJ2-6; D unclear. This CDR3 contains 15 residues. The V gene's germline CDR1 is MNHNY and CDR2 SVGAGI (reference sequence). V gave up 4 bases and J gave up 2 bases, with 9 bases separating them. The CDR3 protein is CASSFLGTGANVLTF. In nucleotides, the CDR3 is TGTGCCAGCAGTTTTCTGGGCACTGGGGCCAACGTCCTGACTTTC.

The rearrangement uses TRBV27 and TRBJ2-5; 7 nucleotides agree with TRBD2. V was pared by 3 bases and J by 5 bases, with 9 bases of the junction left unmatched. From germline, CDR1 is MNHEY and CDR2 SMNVEV (reference sequence). The CDR3 loop spans 15 amino acids. The CDR3 DNA sequence: TGTGCCAGCAGTTTCCAGGGAGGGCCCTGGGAGACCCAGTACTTC. Protein product: CASSFQGGPWETQYF.

This chain connects TRBV19 to TRBJ2-1; TRBD2 aligns across 15 bases. The CDR3 contains 17 residues. V was clipped by 3 bases and J by 7 bases; unmatched bases: 7. CDR1 is LNHDA and CDR2 is SQIVND in the germline V gene (reference sequence). The CDR3 coding sequence is TGTGCCAGTAGTATTAGTGTCGGACTAGCGGGAGGGAATGAGCAGTTCTTC. It specifies CASSISVGLAGGNEQFF.

The V and J genes are TRBV2 and TRBJ2-2; TRBD1 matches at 7 bases. This CDR3 is built from 18 residues. Germline loops: CDR1 SNHLY, CDR2 FYNNEI. Trimming removed 7 bases from V and 1 base from J; junction bases left unmatched: 15. The CDR3 is CASTSWGPTGVNTGELFF. The CDR3 DNA sequence: TGTGCCAGCACTTCCTGGGGGCCAACAGGGGTGAACACCGGGGAGCTGTTTTTT.

This clone was detected only once. CDR3 coding DNA: TGTGCCAGCAGTTACCGGGGGGCCGCCTACGAGCAGTACTTC. Its translation: CASSYRGAAYEQYF. The genes are TRBV6-5 and TRBJ2-7; a weak D match, TRBD2 (7 bases). The CDR3 has 14 amino acids. V lost 2 bases and J 2 bases, leaving 10 bases between the germline ends. Germline V gene sequence: CDR1 MNHEY, CDR2 SVGAGI.

The CDR3 nucleotides read TGTGCCAGCAGCTTACAGGTAGCTCGGTCTGCCGGGGAGCTGTTTTTT. Its protein product is CASSLQVARSAGELFF. The chain links TRBV5-4 to TRBJ2-2; the D gene is possibly TRBD1 (5 bases). Germline loops: CDR1 SGHNT, CDR2 YYREEE (reference sequence). V was clipped by 2 bases and J by 6 bases, with 17 bases between them. The CDR3 runs 16 residues.

The chain employs TRBV9 and TRBJ2-1; 12 nucleotides align to TRBD2. The CDR3 loop spans 17 amino acids. J lost 2 bases, V lost 4 bases, and 7 bases had no gene match. Germline CDR1 is SGDLS and CDR2 is YYNGEE. The CDR3 is CASSRRLAGETYNEQFF. CDR3 nucleotides: TGTGCCAGCAGCAGGCGACTAGCGGGAGAAACCTACAATGAGCAGTTCTTC. The full variable domain, completed using reference TRBV9 and TRBJ2-1, is DSGVTQTPKHLITATGQRVTLRCSPRSGDLSVYWYQQSLDQGLQFLIQYYNGEERAKGNILERFSAQQFPDLHSELNLSSLELGDSALYFCASSRRLAGETYNEQFFGPGTRLTVL.